The rows below give T cell receptor beta chains drawn from one sample of a study of T cell responses to AZD1222 COVID-19 vaccine. Generated by immunoSEQ multiplex PCR, the TCRdb table keeps only in-frame clones and is missing some. The data contain around 110,000 clones, 85% to 95% of them singletons. Specimen: peripheral blood, collected on day 0 of AZD1222 vaccination. The source of these receptors is an adult in good health. Each CDR3 is given with its conserved first and last residue. The D gene is left open where the match is weak. The size entry is marked missing in some rows and otherwise reads once, few, many or a size class.

>-|TRBJ2-2|TRBD2|TRBV25-1
CASSRAGGTGELFF
TGTGCCAGCTCCAGGGCGGGAGGCACCGGGGAGCTGTTTTTT
>-|TRBJ1-5|-|TRBV27
CASSLTFTDGSPEPQHF
TGTGCCAGCAGCCTGACTTTCACGGATGGCAGCCCTGAGCCCCAGCATTTT
>-|TRBJ2-1|-|TRBV5-6
CASSLKGTQTSSSYNEQFF
TGTGCCAGCAGCTTGAAAGGGACACAGACCAGTAGCTCCTACAATGAGCAGTTCTTC
>-|TRBJ2-1|-|TRBV2
CASHTTGRGNEQFF
TGTGCCAGCCATACGACCGGTCGGGGGAATGAGCAGTTCTTC
>-|TRBJ2-2|-|TRBV4-2
CASSPSAGELFF
TGTGCCAGCAGCCCCTCGGCCGGGGAGCTGTTTTTT
>-|TRBJ1-6|TRBD1|TRBV5-1
CASSLGDRAGDNSPLHF
TGCGCCAGCAGCTTGGGGGACAGGGCGGGAGATAATTCACCCCTCCACTTT
>-|TRBJ1-1|-|TRBV7-9
CASSLDMATHTEAFF
TGTGCCAGCAGCTTAGATATGGCAACTCACACTGAAGCTTTCTTT
>-|TRBJ2-1|-|TRBV5-1
CASRGLYSYNEQFF
TGCGCCAGCAGGGGACTTTACTCCTACAATGAGCAGTTCTTC
>-|TRBJ2-1|-|TRBV24-1
CATSDFTSYSYNEQFF
TGTGCCACCAGTGATTTCACTAGCTACTCCTACAATGAGCAGTTCTTC
>few|TRBJ2-7|TRBD2|TRBV5-1
CASSLEGTSGSYEQYF
TGCGCCAGCAGCTTGGAGGGGACTAGCGGCTCCTACGAGCAGTACTTC
>-|TRBJ1-1|-|TRBV30
CAWTVTGFTEAFF
TGTGCCTGGACCGTAACGGGGTTCACTGAAGCTTTCTTT
>-|TRBJ1-1|TRBD1|TRBV7-8
CASSLEVDRGTEAFF
TGTGCCAGCAGCTTAGAAGTGGACAGGGGGACTGAAGCTTTCTTT
>-|TRBJ2-2|-|TRBV18
CASRRETPGETGELFF
TGTGCCAGCCGACGCGAGACTCCGGGAGAGACCGGGGAGCTGTTTTTT
>-|TRBJ1-3|-|TRBV30
CAWSGGAGNTIYF
TGTGCCTGGAGTGGCGGGGCTGGAAACACCATATATTTT
>-|TRBJ2-3|TRBD2|TRBV27
CASKLAGTQYF
TGTGCCAGCAAATTAGCGGGTACGCAGTATTTT
>-|TRBJ1-1|-|TRBV5-1
CASSLMGDRTEAFF
TGCGCCAGCAGCTTGATGGGGGATCGCACTGAAGCTTTCTTT
>-|TRBJ2-6|-|TRBV5-6
CASNLGGTGSSGANVLTF
TGTGCCAGCAACCTGGGAGGGACAGGTAGCTCTGGGGCCAACGTCCTGACTTTC
>-|TRBJ1-2|-|TRBV7-9
CASSPNSWAGYTF
TGTGCCAGCAGCCCAAATAGCTGGGCTGGCTACACCTTC
>-|TRBJ2-3|TRBD2|TRBV28
CASSFPSSGTSARTDTQYF
TGTGCCAGCAGTTTTCCCTCCTCGGGAACTAGCGCGCGCACAGATACGCAGTATTTT
>-|TRBJ2-7|TRBD1|TRBV28
CASSARTGGEQYF
TGTGCCAGCAGTGCGCGGACAGGGGGAGAGCAGTACTTC